These T cell receptor beta chains were read from a single sample in a study of T cell changes during pregnancy in multiple sclerosis. Repertoires were generated with immunoSEQ multiplex PCR, while TCRdb's copy carries only in-frame clones and drops some. The sample holds roughly 85,000 clones, roughly nine tenths seen once. Sample: peripheral blood, taken in the first trimester of pregnancy. Source of these receptors: a female donor with multiple sclerosis, enrolled in a pregnancy study. Both conserved end residues are part of each CDR3. The order of the fields is clone size, D gene, J gene, CDR3 length, V gene, CDR3 DNA, CDR3 protein. The D gene is left open where the match is weak. Size is stated for part of the rows, as once, few or many counts, or as a class when the clone is expanded.

NA | NA | TRBJ1-3 | 16 | TRBV4-1 | TGCGCCAGCAGCCAAGGCGGGGGTAGCTCTGGAAACACCATATATTTT | CASSQGGGSSGNTIYF
once | NA | TRBJ2-1 | 16 | TRBV7-9 | TGTGCCAGCAGCTTATTTGTGGGAGGTAACTACAATGAGCAGTTCTTC | CASSLFVGGNYNEQFF
once | TRBD1 | TRBJ1-1 | 13 | TRBV19 | TGTGCCAGTAGCGGACAGGGGAGGGCTGAAGCTTTCTTT | CASSGQGRAEAFF
NA | TRBD1 | TRBJ2-3 | 15 | TRBV5-6 | TGTGCCAGCAGCCAAAAAACAGGGGGAACAGATACGCAGTATTTT | CASSQKTGGTDTQYF
NA | NA | TRBJ2-2 | 13 | TRBV6-1 | TGTGCCAGCAGTGAAGCCGGGTTCGGGGAGCTGTTTTTT | CASSEAGFGELFF
NA | NA | TRBJ2-3 | 13 | TRBV15 | TGTGCCACCAGAGACGAGGACTCCGATACGCAGTATTTT | CATRDEDSDTQYF
NA | TRBD1 | TRBJ2-7 | 14 | TRBV5-1 | TGCGCCAGCAGCACGAAGACAGGGTTCTACGAGCAGTACTTC | CASSTKTGFYEQYF
NA | TRBD1 | TRBJ2-7 | 13 | TRBV18 | TGTGCCAGCTCGTGGGACAGCTCCTACGAGCAGTACTTC | CASSWDSSYEQYF
NA | NA | TRBJ2-2 | 13 | TRBV30 | TGTGCCTGGGACAGCAGAAACACCGGGGAGCTGTTTTTT | CAWDSRNTGELFF
NA | TRBD1 | TRBJ1-4 | 16 | TRBV5-4 | TGTGCCAGCAGCTTGGCCGGTGGACAGGGGGCGGGAAAACTGTTTTTT | CASSLAGGQGAGKLFF
NA | NA | TRBJ2-5 | 14 | TRBV4-3 | TGCGCCAGCAGCCAAGAGGGCCAGGGGGAGACCCAGTACTTC | CASSQEGQGETQYF
NA | TRBD2 | TRBJ2-3 | 15 | TRBV30 | TGTGCCTGGAGTCCCACTAGCGGGGGGGCGGATACGCAGTATTTT | CAWSPTSGGADTQYF
once | NA | TRBJ2-1 | 15 | TRBV2 | TGTGCCAGCAGCCAGACAGGTAGCTCCTACAATGAGCAGTTCTTC | CASSQTGSSYNEQFF
NA | NA | TRBJ2-5 | 15 | TRBV11-3 | TGTGCCAGCAGCCAAAATGTCGGGTCGCAAGAGACCCAGTACTTC | CASSQNVGSQETQYF
NA | TRBD1 | TRBJ2-7 | 16 | TRBV6-5 | TGTGCCAGCAGTTCCCCCCGGGTGACAGGGTCCTACGAGCAGTACTTC | CASSSPRVTGSYEQYF
NA | NA | TRBJ1-5 | 12 | TRBV28 | TGTGCCAGCAGGGTCGAGGTAGGGCCCCAGCATTTT | CASRVEVGPQHF
NA | TRBD1 | TRBJ2-7 | 14 | TRBV29-1 | TGCAGCGTATTGACAGGGGGCGATGAATACGAGCAGTACTTC | CSVLTGGDEYEQYF
NA | TRBD2 | TRBJ2-7 | 13 | TRBV18 | TGTGCCAGCTCACCCGGGACTAGCGGGAGGTCGTACTTC | CASSPGTSGRSYF
NA | NA | TRBJ2-3 | 14 | TRBV25-1 | TGTGCCAGCAGTGACCCGAGTAGCACAGATACGCAGTATTTT | CASSDPSSTDTQYF
once | TRBD1 | TRBJ2-7 | 16 | TRBV30 | TGTGCCTGGGGGACTCAACCGGGACAGGGGGCGTACGAGCAGTACTTC | CAWGTQPGQGAYEQYF
NA | NA | TRBJ1-5 | 14 | TRBV15 | TGTGCCACCAGCAGAGTTCAGGGAGGACAGCCCCAGCATTTT | CATSRVQGGQPQHF
NA | TRBD1 | TRBJ1-5 | 13 | TRBV28 | TGTGCCAGCAGTAGAACAGGGGCTCAGCCCCAGCATTTT | CASSRTGAQPQHF
NA | NA | TRBJ1-5 | 15 | TRBV23-1 | TGCGCCAGCAGTCAATCAAGGACACGCAATCAGCCCCAGCATTTT | CASSQSRTRNQPQHF
NA | TRBD2 | TRBJ2-1 | 15 | TRBV5-1 | TGCGCCAGCAGCTTGACTAGCGGGAGTCTCAATGAGCAGTTCTTC | CASSLTSGSLNEQFF
NA | TRBD2 | TRBJ2-3 | 13 | TRBV29-1 | TGCAGCGTCCTAGCGGGGGGCACAGATACGCAGTATTTT | CSVLAGGTDTQYF
NA | NA | TRBJ2-5 | 13 | TRBV5-4 | TGTGCCAGCAGATCAGCAGGGCAAGAGACCCAGTACTTC | CASRSAGQETQYF
NA | TRBD1 | TRBJ1-2 | 14 | TRBV5-4 | TGTGCCAGCAGCTTCGTAGGACAGGGCTATGGCTACACCTTC | CASSFVGQGYGYTF
NA | NA | TRBJ2-2 | 17 | TRBV19 | TGTGCCAGTAGTATCCCGATTGCGGGATTCAACACCGGGGAGCTGTTTTTT | CASSIPIAGFNTGELFF
NA | TRBD1 | TRBJ2-7 | 14 | TRBV7-9 | TGTGCCAGCAGCCTGCAGGGACAGGGGAGAGAGCAGTACTTC | CASSLQGQGREQYF
NA | TRBD2 | TRBJ2-5 | 16 | TRBV9 | TGTGCCAGCAGCGTAGGCCCCCTAGCGGGCCAAGAGACCCAGTACTTC | CASSVGPLAGQETQYF
NA | NA | TRBJ2-7 | 14 | TRBV7-2 | TGTGCCAGCAGCCGTAGAGGGAGCTCCTACGAGCAGTACTTC | CASSRRGSSYEQYF
NA | TRBD1 | TRBJ1-2 | 13 | TRBV11-3 | TGTGCCAGCAGGGGCAGGGGGCGGAATGGCTACACCTTC | CASRGRGRNGYTF
NA | NA | TRBJ2-5 | 15 | TRBV11-3 | TGTGCCAGCAGCTTAGCCCAGGGGAGTCAAGAGACCCAGTACTTC | CASSLAQGSQETQYF
NA | TRBD1 | TRBJ2-7 | 16 | TRBV28 | TGTGCCAGCAGTCCCAAGGGACAGTTCTTCTCCTACGAGCAGTACTTC | CASSPKGQFFSYEQYF
NA | TRBD1 | TRBJ1-5 | 16 | TRBV6-5 | TGTGCCAGCAGTTACGGCTCCGGACAGGGGGATCAGCCCCAGCATTTT | CASSYGSGQGDQPQHF
NA | TRBD1 | TRBJ1-1 | 14 | TRBV7-3 | TGTGCCAGCAGCTCCGGGACAGGGAACACTGAAGCTTTCTTT | CASSSGTGNTEAFF
NA | TRBD2 | TRBJ2-2 | 16 | TRBV6-6 | TGTGCCAGCAGCCGAACTAGCGGGAGCGCTACCGGGGAGCTGTTTTTT | CASSRTSGSATGELFF
NA | TRBD2 | TRBJ2-1 | 16 | TRBV18 | TGTGCCAGCTCCCAATCCCCTAGCGGGGGGGGCAATGAGCAGTTCTTC | CASSQSPSGGGNEQFF
NA | NA | TRBJ1-1 | 16 | TRBV11-3 | TGTGCCAGCAGCTTAGGGCGCACCGGCGGGTACACTGAAGCTTTCTTT | CASSLGRTGGYTEAFF
once | TRBD1 | TRBJ2-7 | 15 | TRBV27 | TGTGCCAGCAGTTTAGCGGGACAGGCCCTATACGAGCAGTACTTC | CASSLAGQALYEQYF
NA | TRBD2 | TRBJ2-1 | 15 | TRBV4-2 | TGTGCCAGCACCCTACTAGCGGGAGCCGACAATGAGCAGTTCTTC | CASTLLAGADNEQFF
NA | NA | TRBJ2-1 | 17 | TRBV7-3 | TGTGCCAGCAGCTTAACGAAGGGGGGGAGATGGCTCAATGAGCAGTTCTTC | CASSLTKGGRWLNEQFF
once | TRBD2 | TRBJ2-2 | 16 | TRBV5-1 | TGCGCCAGCAGCTTGGAGGGCGGGAGGGCCGTCGGGGAGCTGTTTTTT | CASSLEGGRAVGELFF
NA | NA | TRBJ1-2 | 13 | TRBV29-1 | TGCAGCGTTGGGGGACACGACAACTATGGCTACACCTTC | CSVGGHDNYGYTF